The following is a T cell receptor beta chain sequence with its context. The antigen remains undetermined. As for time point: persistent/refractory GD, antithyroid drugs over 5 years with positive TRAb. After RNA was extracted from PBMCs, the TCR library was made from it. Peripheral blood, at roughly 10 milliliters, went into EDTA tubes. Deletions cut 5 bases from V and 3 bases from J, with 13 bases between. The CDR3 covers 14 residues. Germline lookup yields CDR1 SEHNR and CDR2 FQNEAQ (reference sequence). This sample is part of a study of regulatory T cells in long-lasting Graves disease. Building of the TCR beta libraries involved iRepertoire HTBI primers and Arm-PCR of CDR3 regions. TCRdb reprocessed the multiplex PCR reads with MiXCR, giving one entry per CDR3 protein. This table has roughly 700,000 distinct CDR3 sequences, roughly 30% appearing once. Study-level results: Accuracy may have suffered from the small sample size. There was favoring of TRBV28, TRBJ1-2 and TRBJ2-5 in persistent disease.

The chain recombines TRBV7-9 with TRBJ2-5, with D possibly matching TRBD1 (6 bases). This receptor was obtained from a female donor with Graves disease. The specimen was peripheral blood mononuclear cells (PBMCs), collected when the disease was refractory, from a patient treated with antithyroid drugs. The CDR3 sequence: CASSPGQYEETQYF. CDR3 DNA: TGTGCCAGCAGCCCTGGACAGTACGAAGAGACCCAGTACTTC.